The next 30 T cell receptor beta chains were all read from a single sample in a study of shared clonotypes between healthy human individuals. Here immunoSEQ multiplex PCR was the method, and the copy in TCRdb shows in-frame clones only, minus some. This table holds about a million clones, about three quarters found once. Input material: memory CD4+ T cells sorted from blood. Subset here: CD45RA-negative fraction. These receptors all stem from a man aged 18 to 30 in good health.

The chain carries TRBV7-3 and TRBJ2-1; TRBD1 matches at 7 bases. Germline CDR1 and CDR2: SGHTA and FQGTGA. V shed 5 bases and J 2 bases; nucleotides not matched to a gene: 6. This CDR3 is built from 15 residues. The CDR3, as DNA: TGTGCCAGCAGCCCTGGGACAGCCACCTACAATGAGCAGTTCTTC. This translates into CASSPGTATYNEQFF. The full variable domain, in which reference TRBV7-3 and TRBJ2-1 provide the parts outside the CDR3, is GAGVSQTPSNKVTEKGKYVELRCDPISGHTALYWYRQSLGQGPEFLIYFQGTGAADDSGLPNDRFFAVRPEGSVSTLKIQRTERGDSAVYLCASSPGTATYNEQFFGPGTRLTVL.

The gene calls are TRBV5-4 and TRBJ2-7, with a tentative D call TRBD1 (6 bases). This CDR3 has 16 residues. The V end was cut by 4 bases, the J end by 7 bases, with 24 bases between. Germline V gives CDR1 SGHNT, CDR2 YYREEE (reference sequence). This CDR3 is CASSRTARGLTGEQYF. In DNA, the CDR3 is TGTGCCAGCAGCAGGACAGCTAGAGGCCTCACAGGGGAGCAGTACTTC.

The chain carries TRBV2 and TRBJ2-3; no firm D call. V gave up 6 bases and J gave up 0 bases, with 13 bases separating them. Germline values: CDR1 SNHLY, CDR2 FYNNEI. CDR3 size: 15 residues. In nucleotides, the CDR3 is TGTGCCAGCAGCCTGGGAAGTACTAGCACAGATACGCAGTATTTT. It is translated as CASSLGSTSTDTQYF.

This rearrangement joins TRBV2 to TRBJ2-5, with D perhaps assigned TRBD1 or TRBD2 (5 bases each). The germline V gene encodes CDR1 SNHLY and CDR2 FYNNEI. Trimming took 5 bases from V and 4 from J, leaving 11 bases between them. This CDR3 has 13 amino acids. The DNA for the CDR3 is TGTGCCAGCAGTAGGGACGGAGGAGAGACCCAGTACTTC. Translating gives CASSRDGGETQYF.

This clone has more than one count but fewer than ten. The chain couples TRBV5-4 to TRBJ1-1; D is unresolved. With 2 bases removed from V and 7 bases from J, the gap between germline ends came to 18 bases. Germline V gene lookup returns CDR1 SGHNT and CDR2 YYREEE (reference sequence). The CDR3 runs to 15 residues. In nucleotides, the CDR3 is TGTGCCAGCAGCTTTGGGATGAAGGGCCTCGATGAAGCTTTCTTT. Encoded protein: CASSFGMKGLDEAFF. Full variable domain (rest looked up from reference TRBV5-4 and TRBJ1-1): ETGVTQSPTHLIKTRGQQVTLRCSSQSGHNTVSWYQQALGQGPQFIFQYYREEENGRGNFPPRFSGLQFPNYSSELNVNALELDDSALYLCASSFGMKGLDEAFFGQGTRLTVV.

V is TRBV7-2 and J is TRBJ2-2; TRBD1 might be the D (6 bases). Trimming removed 8 bases from V and 3 bases from J, with 19 bases in between. Per germline, CDR1 SGHTA and CDR2 FQGNSA. CDR3 size: 16 residues. CDR3: CASRYTGTTDTGELFF. CDR3 nucleotide sequence: TGTGCCAGCCGGTATACCGGGACAACCGACACCGGGGAGCTGTTTTTT.

CDR3 coding DNA: TGTGCCAGCAGCTTGCCAGGGGGCGCGACGGGGAATGAGCAGTTCTTC. Amino acids: CASSLPGGATGNEQFF. V usage is TRBV5-4 and J usage is TRBJ2-1, with 8 bases fitting TRBD1. Germline V gives CDR1 SGHNT, CDR2 YYREEE (reference sequence). The ends lost 1 base at V and 7 bases at J; junction bases unmatched: 10. This CDR3 spans 16 amino acids.

This chain connects TRBV9 to TRBJ1-2; D possibly corresponds to TRBD1 (6 bases). The V gene's germline CDR1 is SGDLS and CDR2 YYNGEE. This CDR3 contains 13 residues. V shed 4 bases and J shed 3 bases, with 10 bases lying between them. The CDR3 loop is CASSIKGDYGYTF. The CDR3, as DNA: TGTGCCAGCAGCATAAAGGGGGACTATGGCTACACCTTC.

J is TRBJ2-3 and V is TRBV6-6; 8 positions agree with TRBD1. Germline trimming cut 5 bases from V and 2 bases from J; bases unmatched to any gene: 6. This CDR3 region has 15 residues. Germline CDR1 and CDR2: MNHNY and SVGAGI (reference sequence). Here the CDR3 DNA reads TGTGCCAGCAGTACCCGACAGGGGAACACAGATACGCAGTATTTT. It codes for CASSTRQGNTDTQYF.

The chain couples TRBV28 to TRBJ2-3, with a possible D match to TRBD2 (6 bases). The CDR3 runs 15 residues. Trimming cost V 2 bases and J 1 base, with 10 bases left between them. Germline V gene data show CDR1 as MDHEN and CDR2 as SYDVKM. The DNA for the CDR3 is TGTGCCAGCAGTTTAGAGCGGGTAGGCACAGATACGCAGTATTTT. Translation gives CASSLERVGTDTQYF.

The V gene is TRBV29-1, the J gene TRBJ2-5; D uncertain. V was pared by 3 bases and J by 3 bases, with 8 bases between. The CDR3 is 12 amino acids. Germline CDR1 and CDR2: SQVTM and ANQGSEA. The CDR3 is CSVEAVKETQYF. In nucleotides, the CDR3 is TGCAGCGTTGAGGCTGTGAAAGAGACCCAGTACTTC.

J is TRBJ1-1 and V is TRBV28, with D hard to call. Germline V gene lookup returns CDR1 MDHEN and CDR2 SYDVKM. V was shortened by 6 bases and J by 8 bases, with 13 bases between the two germline ends. The CDR3 has 12 residues. CDR3 nucleotides: TGTGCCAGCAGCTCCCTGGGGAGGGAAGCTTTCTTT. As protein: CASSSLGREAFF.

This chain's CDR3 is CASSPRTPSNQPQHF. CDR3 nucleotide sequence: TGTGCCAGCAGCCCACGGACACCTAGCAATCAGCCCCAGCATTTT. The chain recombines TRBV5-8 with TRBJ1-5, with a tentative D call TRBD1 (5 bases). This CDR3 has 15 residues. V gave up 4 bases and J gave up 0 bases, with 11 bases separating them. Germline assignment: CDR1 SGHTS and CDR2 YDEGEE.

The chain employs TRBV19 and TRBJ2-5, with TRBD1 matching 12 bases. This CDR3 is 15 amino acids long. Looked up from germline, CDR1 is LNHDA and CDR2 is SQIVND (reference sequence). V shed 5 bases and J 4 bases; nucleotides not matched to a gene: 5. CDR3 region: CASSRDRGLLETQYF. The CDR3 DNA reads TGTGCCAGTAGTCGGGACAGGGGGCTTTTAGAGACCCAGTACTTC.

The rearrangement uses TRBV19 and TRBJ1-5, with 10 positions matching TRBD1. The V and J ends lost 2 bases and 6 bases, in that order; junction bases with no gene match: 7. The CDR3 has 16 residues. Germline CDR1 reads LNHDA; CDR2 reads SQIVND (reference sequence). The CDR3 DNA reads TGTGCCAGTAGTATATTGGGACAGGGGATAGGTCAGCCCCAGCATTTT. Translation: CASSILGQGIGQPQHF. The complete variable domain, with remaining parts taken from reference TRBV19 and TRBJ1-5, reads DGGITQSPKYLFRKEGQNVTLSCEQNLNHDAMYWYRQDPGQGLRLIYYSQIVNDFQKGDIAEGYSVSREKKESFPLTVTSAQKNPTAFYLCASSILGQGIGQPQHFGDGTRLSIL.

This clone was seen many times. The V and J genes are TRBV10-1 and TRBJ2-7, with 9 bases that match TRBD2. From germline, CDR1 is WNHNN and CDR2 SYGVQD (reference sequence). Losses at the gene ends were 9 bases for V and 2 bases for J; bases not matched to a gene: 2. The CDR3 has 12 residues. The CDR3 bases are TGCGCCAGTAGCGGGAGTACCTACGAGCAGTACTTC. Its protein is CASSGSTYEQYF.

This chain joins TRBV7-2 and TRBJ2-3; TRBD1 matches at 9 bases. CDR1 is SGHTA and CDR2 is FQGNSA in the germline V gene. Trimming cost V 9 bases and J 5 bases; bases outside gene matches: 6. The CDR3 covers 13 residues. CDR3 protein: CASQTGGGDTQYF. In DNA, the CDR3 is TGTGCCAGTCAAACAGGGGGCGGAGATACGCAGTATTTT. Complete variable domain (other parts from reference TRBV7-2 and TRBJ2-3): GAGVSQSPSNKVTEKGKDVELRCDPISGHTALYWYRQSLGQGLEFLIYFQGNSAPDKSGLPSDRFSAERTGGSVSTLTIQRTQQEDSAVYLCASQTGGGDTQYFGPGTRLTVL.

The rearrangement joins TRBV5-1 to TRBJ1-4; D not resolved. The CDR3 runs to 14 residues. The germline gives CDR1 SGHRS, CDR2 YFSETQ. V lost 1 base and J lost 0, with 4 bases in between. CDR3: CASSLLSTNEKLFF. DNA of the CDR3: TGCGCCAGCAGCTTGCTTTCAACTAATGAAAAACTGTTTTTT.

At least ten counts were recorded for this clone. This sequence joins TRBV5-3 and TRBJ1-5, with 10 bases identical to TRBD1. TRBV5-3 is given ORF status, its function remaining uncertain. J gave up 0 bases and V 7 bases, and 22 bases lay outside the gene matches. This CDR3 is built from 21 residues. The CDR3 sequence is CARGRRSPGQGIYISNQPQHF. CDR3 DNA: TGTGCCAGAGGACGAAGATCACCGGGACAGGGGATCTATATTAGCAATCAGCCCCAGCATTTT.

The chain joins TRBV5-8 to TRBJ2-3, with D unresolved. This CDR3 region has 11 residues. CDR1 SGHTS and CDR2 YDEGEE come from the germline V gene. Trimming took off 6 bases at V and 5 bases at J, with 7 bases between the two ends. Written as DNA, the CDR3 is TGTGCCAGCACCCCGAGAGATACGCAGTATTTT. Residues: CASTPRDTQYF.

This clone came up a few times. CDR3 sequence: CASSYRVQGWYGYTF. The CDR3 DNA sequence: TGTGCCAGCAGTTACCGGGTGCAGGGGTGGTATGGCTACACCTTC. The J gene is TRBJ1-2, the V gene TRBV6-5; D may be TRBD1 (6 bases). CDR1 and CDR2 (germline): MNHEY, SVGAGI. The CDR3 sequence is 15 residues long. Trimming cost V 2 bases and J 5 bases, with 15 bases left between them.

This chain links TRBV7-9 with TRBJ1-6; 7 positions agree with TRBD1. Germline V CDR1 and CDR2: SEHNR, FQNEAQ (reference sequence). There are 15 residues in the CDR3. The trim removed 5 bases at V and 7 bases at J, leaving 8 bases unmatched. In nucleotides, the CDR3 is TGTGCCAGCAGCGGACAACAGGGGAGGAATTCACCCCTCCACTTT. It is translated as CASSGQQGRNSPLHF.

The rearrangement links TRBV18 to TRBJ1-5; possibly TRBD1 for D (5 bases). The CDR3 runs to 14 residues. Between the trimmed V and J ends, which lost 10 bases and 0 bases, there was a span of 13 bases. CDR1 is KGHSH and CDR2 is LQKENI in the germline V gene. The CDR3 sequence: CATSEGYSNQPQHF. The CDR3 DNA reads TGTGCCACCAGCGAGGGGTATAGCAATCAGCCCCAGCATTTT.

This CDR3 reads CASSPQGDEKLFF. In nucleotides, the CDR3 is TGTGCCAGCTCACCACAGGGGGATGAAAAACTGTTTTTT. This chain uses TRBV18 with TRBJ1-4, with a weak D call TRBD1 (6 bases). This CDR3 spans 13 amino acids. The V and J ends lost 1 base and 6 bases respectively, with 6 bases between them. The germline V gene encodes CDR1 KGHSH and CDR2 LQKENI.

This clone was detected a few times. The CDR3 bases are TGCGCCAGCAGCTTGGACCCAGAAGTCTCTGGGGCCAACGTCCTGACTTTC. Translated: CASSLDPEVSGANVLTF. The chain carries TRBV5-1 and TRBJ2-6; D not certain. Trimming took off 0 bases at V and 0 bases at J, with 10 bases between the two ends. Germline values: CDR1 SGHRS, CDR2 YFSETQ. CDR3 length equals 17 residues.

This clone was observed a few times. The V call is TRBV7-9, the J call TRBJ1-4; perhaps TRBD1 as D (6 bases). The CDR3 loop spans 15 amino acids. Trimming removed 4 bases at V and 6 bases at J, with 15 bases between. Germline assignment: CDR1 SEHNR and CDR2 FQNEAQ (reference sequence). CDR3 residues: CASSYPGGGYEKLFF. CDR3 bases: TGTGCCAGCAGCTACCCCGGGGGCGGGTATGAAAAACTGTTTTTT.

The rearrangement joins TRBV10-3 to TRBJ1-2; no definite D call. With 0 bases removed from V and 4 bases from J, the gap between germline ends came to 12 bases. The CDR3 has 15 amino acids. CDR1 and CDR2 from the germline V gene are ENHRY and SYGVKD. The CDR3 nucleotides read TGTGCCATCAGTGAGTCTGAAAGGATTGGCTATGGCTACACCTTC. This encodes CAISESERIGYGYTF.

The V call is TRBV6-5, the J call TRBJ1-5; D not resolved. V was cut by 8 bases and J by 6 bases, with 5 bases left in between. The CDR3 has 10 amino acids. Per the germline V gene, CDR1 is MNHEY and CDR2 is SVGAGI. CDR3 residues: CASPPQPQHF. CDR3 coding DNA: TGTGCCAGCCCCCCTCAGCCCCAGCATTTT.

The V and J genes are TRBV28 and TRBJ2-7; D is unresolved. CDR3 size: 14 residues. V was cut by 5 bases and J by 0 bases, with 11 bases left in between. Germline CDR1 and CDR2: MDHEN and SYDVKM. The CDR3 nucleotides are TGTGCCAGCAGTCCTTCCGACTTCTCCTACGAGCAGTACTTC. This gives the protein CASSPSDFSYEQYF.

This chain uses TRBV28 with TRBJ1-2; D is perhaps TRBD1 (6 bases). Trimming cost V 7 bases and J 5 bases, with 26 bases left between them. CDR1 is MDHEN, CDR2 SYDVKM, per germline. This CDR3 has 17 residues. CDR3 sequence (DNA): TGTGCCAGCAAAAACCTCGGGGGGCAGGAGAGCTTATATGGCTACACCTTC. Translation gives CASKNLGGQESLYGYTF.